This is a list of T cell receptor beta chains from one sample in a study of blood T cell repertoires in COVID-19. Here immunoSEQ multiplex PCR was the method, and the copy in TCRdb shows in-frame clones only, minus some. This sample yields roughly 140,000 clones, of which approximately 84% are seen a single time; under 8.5% belongs to the top ten. The specimen sequenced was peripheral blood. These receptors were collected from a woman aged 60-75 years with COVID-19, enrolled during active disease. CDR3s include the opening cysteine and the closing phenylalanine or tryptophan. The order of the fields is CDR3 length, J gene, V gene, D gene, CDR3 protein. D genes are given only for firm matches.

length: 16; J: TRBJ1-6; V: TRBV27; D: .; CDR3: CASSPGRRGNNSPLHF
length: 18; J: TRBJ1-5; V: TRBV5-4; D: .; CDR3: CASSLASEWGGLSQPQHF
length: 14; J: TRBJ1-2; V: TRBV29-1; D: .; CDR3: CSVDARAGRGGYTF
length: 15; J: TRBJ1-4; V: TRBV2; D: TRBD1; CDR3: CASTRQGGTNEKLFF
length: 15; J: TRBJ2-2; V: TRBV5-4; D: .; CDR3: CASSPGSPSEGELFF
length: 16; J: TRBJ2-2; V: TRBV19; D: .; CDR3: CASTNQGARATGELFF
length: 18; J: TRBJ1-3; V: TRBV5-1; D: .; CDR3: CASSPRGGATSSGNTIYF
length: 11; J: TRBJ1-1; V: TRBV6-5; D: .; CDR3: CATPGNTEAFF
length: 17; J: TRBJ2-5; V: TRBV5-1; D: TRBD2; CDR3: CASSLAPGLAGQETQYF
length: 14; J: TRBJ2-7; V: TRBV25-1; D: TRBD2; CDR3: CASSGTSGGYEQYF
length: 15; J: TRBJ1-6; V: TRBV6-5; D: TRBD1; CDR3: CASSYQTGGDSPLHF
length: 17; J: TRBJ2-5; V: TRBV7-9; D: .; CDR3: CASRPPLYYSGQETQYF
length: 16; J: TRBJ2-1; V: TRBV20-1; D: .; CDR3: CSASAVRTSSYNEQFF
length: 15; J: TRBJ1-6; V: TRBV6-5; D: TRBD1; CDR3: CASSYSRTGRSPLHF
length: 14; J: TRBJ1-1; V: TRBV27; D: .; CDR3: CASSPPTRDTEAFF
length: 16; J: TRBJ1-2; V: TRBV7-9; D: .; CDR3: CASSLVVLQANYGYTF
length: 15; J: TRBJ1-2; V: TRBV3-1/TRBV3-2; D: TRBD1; CDR3: CASSRQTGTLYGYTF
length: 19; J: TRBJ2-1; V: TRBV4-1; D: TRBD2; CDR3: CASSQGLAGGPSSYNEQFF
length: 14; J: TRBJ1-5; V: TRBV13; D: .; CDR3: CASSSYGGDQPQHF
length: 13; J: TRBJ1-2; V: TRBV19; D: TRBD1; CDR3: CASRPDRGFGYTF
length: 13; J: TRBJ2-1; V: TRBV11-3; D: TRBD2; CDR3: CASSSAGGYEQFF
length: 13; J: TRBJ2-1; V: TRBV30; D: TRBD1; CDR3: CACRDRGLNEQFF
length: 14; J: TRBJ1-1; V: TRBV2; D: .; CDR3: CARRLRGEGTEAFF
length: 12; J: TRBJ1-2; V: TRBV19; D: .; CDR3: CASSIGPGGYTF
length: 16; J: TRBJ2-2; V: TRBV18; D: TRBD1; CDR3: CASSPPGQVNTGELFF
length: 15; J: TRBJ1-5; V: TRBV27; D: TRBD1; CDR3: CASSLTGVTNQPQHF
length: 16; J: TRBJ1-1; V: TRBV5-1; D: .; CDR3: CASSSLEEGRHTEAFF